These 27 T cell receptor beta chains came from one sample sequenced in a study of T cells in localized non-small cell lung cancer. Clones were sequenced by immunoSEQ multiplex PCR, and TCRdb holds only the in-frame ones, with some missing. The sample holds about 59,000 clones, about nine tenths seen once. The sequences come from peripheral blood, collected before any cancer treatment. The receptors were sampled from a man aged 40 to 75 with stage I lung adenocarcinoma.

This chain's CDR3 is CASSLVASNNEQFF. The DNA of the CDR3 is TGCGCCAGCAGCTTGGTGGCCAGTAACAATGAGCAGTTCTTC. The J gene is TRBJ2-1, the V gene TRBV5-1; no definite D call. The CDR3 is 14 amino acids. V was clipped by 0 bases and J by 5 bases, with 9 bases between them. Germline V gene sequence: CDR1 SGHRS, CDR2 YFSETQ.

CDR3 amino acids: CAPGQGTGLAGGTRDEQFF. In nucleotides, the CDR3 is TGTGCCCCAGGACAGGGGACGGGACTAGCGGGAGGAACTCGGGATGAGCAGTTCTTC. The chain employs TRBV10-3 and TRBJ2-1; the match to TRBD2 covers 15 bases. V lost 11 bases, J lost 8 bases, and 22 bases stayed unmatched. This CDR3 comprises 19 residues. Germline CDR1 reads ENHRY; CDR2 reads SYGVKD.

In this sample, this clone turned up once. The V and J genes are TRBV11-2 and TRBJ2-4; 10 positions agree with TRBD1. The CDR3 runs 15 residues. Looked up from germline, CDR1 is SGHAT and CDR2 is FQNNGV. With V trimmed by 4 bases and J by 8 bases, 8 bases remained unmatched. The CDR3 nucleotides read TGTGCCAGCAGCTCCCCGACAGGGGGCGAGGACATTCAGTACTTC. This gives the protein CASSSPTGGEDIQYF.

DNA of the CDR3: TGTGCCATCAGTGAGTCTACAGGTCATAATTCACCCCTCCACTTT. Translating it yields CAISESTGHNSPLHF. The V and J genes are TRBV10-3 and TRBJ1-6, with D maybe TRBD1 (5 bases). Germline V gene data show CDR1 as ENHRY and CDR2 as SYGVKD. V lost 0 bases to trimming and J lost 5 bases, with 8 bases between them. The length of the CDR3 is 15 residues.

The chain carries TRBV9 and TRBJ1-1; D ambiguous. The germline V gene has CDR1 SGDLS and CDR2 YYNGEE. The CDR3 is 14 amino acids. The ends were cut back, 4 bases at V and 1 base at J, with 11 bases in the middle. This chain's CDR3 is CASSSQSGNTEAFF. CDR3 DNA: TGTGCCAGCAGCTCTCAATCCGGGAACACTGAAGCTTTCTTT.

The chain's CDR3 is CASSIGQEGLAGGHEQYF. CDR3 DNA sequence: TGTGCCAGTAGTATAGGACAGGAGGGACTAGCGGGAGGTCACGAGCAGTACTTC. The chain joins TRBV19 to TRBJ2-7; 15 bases match TRBD2. This CDR3 comprises 18 residues. V was pared by 1 base and J by 5 bases, with 9 bases of the junction left unmatched. The V gene's germline CDR1 is LNHDA and CDR2 SQIVND (reference sequence).

This clone was counted a single time. The rearrangement uses TRBV2 and TRBJ1-1, with 7 bases that match TRBD1. The CDR3 covers 14 residues. Looked up from germline, CDR1 is SNHLY and CDR2 is FYNNEI. The junction had 4 bases not matched to a gene; V was cut back by 6 bases and J by 0 bases. The CDR3 DNA reads as TGTGCCAGCAGGCAGGGGGAATTGAACACTGAAGCTTTCTTT. This translates into CASRQGELNTEAFF.

The chain carries TRBV30 and TRBJ2-7, with 14 nucleotides matching TRBD2. The CDR3 runs to 16 residues. The junction had 8 bases not matched to a gene; V was cut back by 3 bases and J by 4 bases. Germline loops: CDR1 GTSNPN, CDR2 SVGIG (reference sequence). CDR3 bases: TGTGCCTGGAGATCGGGACTAGCGGGAGTAGGGTACGAGCAGTACTTC. Amino acid sequence: CAWRSGLAGVGYEQYF. The full variable domain, completed using reference TRBV30 and TRBJ2-7, is SQTIHQWPATLVQPVGSPLSLECTVEGTSNPNLYWYRQAAGRGLQLLFYSVGIGQISSEVPQNLSASRPQDRQFILSSKKLLLSDSGFYLCAWRSGLAGVGYEQYFGPGTRLTVT.

The V call is TRBV2, the J call TRBJ1-2; 7 bases agree with TRBD1. CDR1 SNHLY and CDR2 FYNNEI come from the germline V gene. The CDR3 runs 12 residues. V was clipped by 6 bases and J by 4 bases; unmatched bases: 2. The CDR3 region has the DNA TGTGCCAGCAGCTGGGACAGCTATGGCTACACCTTC. Its protein product is CASSWDSYGYTF.

The rearrangement joins TRBV11-2 to TRBJ2-1; D tentatively fits TRBD1 or TRBD2 (5 bases each). CDR3 size: 14 residues. The germline V gene encodes CDR1 SGHAT and CDR2 FQNNGV. V lost 3 bases and J lost 5, with 11 bases in between. CDR3 bases: TGTGCCAGCAGCTTTTGGGACCAAGACAATGAGCAGTTCTTC. Translated: CASSFWDQDNEQFF.

This chain links TRBV19 with TRBJ2-7; D gene uncertain. Between the trimmed V and J ends, which lost 4 bases and 6 bases, there was a span of 13 bases. CDR1 LNHDA and CDR2 SQIVND come from the germline V gene (reference sequence). This CDR3 region has 13 residues. This CDR3 is CASSKASPGEQYF. DNA for the CDR3: TGTGCCAGTAGTAAAGCCTCGCCAGGCGAGCAGTACTTC.

V usage is TRBV11-3 and J usage is TRBJ2-7; 9 nucleotides agree with TRBD2. The V gene end was trimmed by 5 bases and the J gene end by 1 base; junction bases not matched to a gene: 3. Germline lookup yields CDR1 SGHNT and CDR2 YENEEA. The CDR3 is 14 residues long. This chain's CDR3 is CASSGSGRSYEQYF. Written as DNA, the CDR3 is TGTGCCAGCAGCGGTAGCGGGAGATCCTACGAGCAGTACTTC.

This chain links TRBV10-2 with TRBJ2-7; no clear D gene. Germline-derived CDR1 and CDR2 are WSHSY and SAAADI. There are 13 residues in the CDR3. V lost 3 bases, J lost 3 bases, and 9 bases lay in between. The CDR3 spells CASSDPGDYEQYF. The DNA of the CDR3 is TGCGCCAGCAGTGACCCTGGAGACTACGAGCAGTACTTC.

The J gene is TRBJ2-3, the V gene TRBV11-2, with D possibly being TRBD2 (5 bases). The CDR3 extends over 14 amino acids. Trimming took off 0 bases at V and 4 bases at J, with 8 bases between the two ends. Germline-derived CDR1 and CDR2 are SGHAT and FQNNGV. The CDR3: CASSLEPGADTQYF. In nucleotides, the CDR3 is TGTGCCAGCAGCTTAGAACCCGGGGCAGATACGCAGTATTTT. The full variable domain, rest sourced from reference TRBV11-2 and TRBJ2-3, is EAGVAQSPRYKIIEKRQSVAFWCNPISGHATLYWYQQILGQGPKLLIQFQNNGVVDDSQLPKDRFSAERLKGVDSTLKIQPAKLEDSAVYLCASSLEPGADTQYFGPGTRLTVL.

The chain links TRBV11-2 to TRBJ2-1, with D possibly TRBD1 on 5 matching bases. This CDR3 comprises 14 residues. The germline gives CDR1 SGHAT, CDR2 FQNNGV. The germline V and J ends were trimmed by 2 bases and 5 bases, with 10 bases remaining between them. Here the CDR3 reads CASSLLRVDNEQFF. The CDR3 DNA is TGTGCCAGCAGCTTACTCAGGGTTGACAATGAGCAGTTCTTC.

This clone showed up just a few times. The chain carries TRBV2 and TRBJ2-1, with 9 bases that match TRBD2. Germline assignment: CDR1 SNHLY and CDR2 FYNNEI. The ends lost 6 bases at V and 4 bases at J; junction bases unmatched: 4. CDR3 size: 14 residues. CDR3 sequence reads: CASRGTSQYNEQFF. The CDR3 DNA reads TGTGCCAGCAGGGGGACTAGCCAATACAATGAGCAGTTCTTC.

With respect to this clone: A junction boundary mismatches the germline segment, possibly from a read error. The chain is built from TRBV6-1 and TRBJ2-5; TRBD1 matches 7 bases. Germline CDR1 MNHNS, CDR2 SASEGT. The CDR3 is 15 residues long. The CDR3 region is CASRLLDRDQEAQYF. The CDR3, as DNA: TGTGCCAGCAGACTCCTCGACAGGGACCAAGAGGCCCAGTACTTC.

The J gene is TRBJ2-7, the V gene TRBV6-5; the match to TRBD2 covers 10 bases. This CDR3 is 15 amino acids long. The J segment lost 4 bases and the V segment lost 5 bases, leaving 8 bases of the junction unmatched. The V gene's germline CDR1 is MNHEY and CDR2 SVGAGI. CDR3 amino acids: CASSPWASGSYEQYF. In nucleotides, the CDR3 is TGTGCCAGCAGTCCTTGGGCTAGCGGGAGTTACGAGCAGTACTTC.

This chain's CDR3 is CASSFSGSIPYNEQFF. CDR3 DNA sequence: TGCGCCAGCAGCTTTAGCGGGAGCATCCCCTACAATGAGCAGTTCTTC. The chain recombines TRBV5-1 with TRBJ2-1; 9 bases map to TRBD2. Germline lookup yields CDR1 SGHRS and CDR2 YFSETQ. This CDR3 is 16 amino acids long. V shed 2 bases, J shed 2 bases, and the junction held 5 bases outside the gene matches.

The V call is TRBV15, the J call TRBJ1-5, with a tentative D call TRBD1 (6 bases). CDR1 and CDR2 (germline): LNHNV, YYDKDF (reference sequence). The CDR3 loop spans 15 amino acids. V was cut by 3 bases and J by 1 base, with 10 bases left in between. CDR3: CATSRDTGSNQPQHF. CDR3 DNA sequence: TGTGCCACCAGCAGGGATACAGGGAGCAATCAGCCCCAGCATTTT.

This clone was seen just once. This chain uses TRBV9 with TRBJ2-4; D is uncertain. The CDR3 has 13 residues. Between the trimmed V and J ends, which lost 2 bases and 2 bases, there was a span of 5 bases. Germline values: CDR1 SGDLS, CDR2 YYNGEE. In DNA, the CDR3 is TGTGCCAGCAGCGTCATGACCAAAAACATTCAGTACTTC. Amino acids: CASSVMTKNIQYF.

The chain employs TRBV15 and TRBJ2-7; D is undetermined. Per the germline V gene, CDR1 is LNHNV and CDR2 is YYDKDF (reference sequence). V dropped 0 bases and J dropped 6 bases, with 6 bases sitting between them. The CDR3 covers 12 residues. In nucleotides, the CDR3 is TGTGCCACCAGCAGAGATAATTTCGAGCAGTACTTC. This gives the protein CATSRDNFEQYF.

The CDR3 protein is CASSLGGPSSGGYTF. CDR3 bases: TGTGCCAGCAGCTTAGGGGGACCCTCCAGTGGGGGCTACACCTTC. V is TRBV11-3 and J is TRBJ1-2; the D gene is possibly TRBD1 (5 bases). The V end was cut by 1 base, the J end by 8 bases, with 17 bases between. Germline V gene data show CDR1 as SGHNT and CDR2 as YENEEA. The CDR3 covers 15 residues.

This rearrangement joins TRBV6-4 to TRBJ2-2, with D possibly TRBD1 on 5 matching bases. Trimming cost V 4 bases and J 3 bases, with 9 bases left between them. The CDR3 loop spans 14 amino acids. CDR1 and CDR2 from the germline V gene are MRHNA and SNTAGT. For the CDR3, the DNA is TGTGCCAGCAGTGCAGGGAAGGACACCGGGGAGCTGTTTTTT. Its protein product is CASSAGKDTGELFF.

This clone occurred once. The chain couples TRBV6-4 to TRBJ2-3; no clear D. V shed 0 bases and J shed 4 bases, with 11 bases lying between them. CDR1 and CDR2 (germline): MRHNA, SNTAGT. The length of the CDR3 is 15 residues. The DNA of the CDR3 is TGTGCCAGCAGTGACTCGTCAACATCAGCAGATACGCAGTATTTT. Translation gives CASSDSSTSADTQYF.

The V call is TRBV19, the J call TRBJ2-7; perhaps D is TRBD1 or TRBD2 (5 bases each). Between the trimmed V and J ends, which lost 8 bases and 0 bases, there was a span of 20 bases. The CDR3 is made up of 16 amino acids. In germline, CDR1 is LNHDA, CDR2 SQIVND (reference sequence). CDR3 nucleotides: TGTGCCAGTCGAAACGATCGAGCAGGGAGCTCCTACGAGCAGTACTTC. It specifies CASRNDRAGSSYEQYF. The full variable domain, with the rest looked up from reference TRBV19 and TRBJ2-7, is DGGITQSPKYLFRKEGQNVTLSCEQNLNHDAMYWYRQDPGQGLRLIYYSQIVNDFQKGDIAEGYSVSREKKESFPLTVTSAQKNPTAFYLCASRNDRAGSSYEQYFGPGTRLTVT.

The chain couples TRBV28 to TRBJ2-2; tentative D call: TRBD1 (6 bases). Germline loops: CDR1 MDHEN, CDR2 SYDVKM. Trimming shortened V by 7 bases and J by 4 bases, and 19 bases separated the two germline ends. The CDR3 consists of 16 residues. The CDR3 coding sequence is TGTGCCAGCAATCCCGGGGACATGGCGAGCACCGGGGAGCTGTTTTTT. Translation: CASNPGDMASTGELFF.